Listed here are 18 T cell receptor beta chains from one sample, sequenced in a study of cytomegalovirus exposure and HLA in healthy donors. Some clones are missing from TCRdb's copy, which holds only in-frame ones; the method was immunoSEQ multiplex PCR. The table shows about 140,000 clones, with roughly 86% occurring only once. The sequencing input was PBMCs. These receptors all stem from a woman aged 25-40 years in good health and CMV-seronegative.

This clone was counted a single time. The chain has TRBV11-2 and TRBJ1-4, with TRBD1 matching over 8 bases. The ends lost 1 base at V and 8 bases at J; junction bases unmatched: 6. Germline lookup yields CDR1 SGHAT and CDR2 FQNNGV. The CDR3 is 15 amino acids. CDR3 amino acids: CASSLGAGGREKLFF. DNA for the CDR3: TGTGCCAGCAGCTTAGGTGCAGGGGGCCGCGAAAAACTGTTTTTT.

The chain employs TRBV18 and TRBJ1-5; D perhaps matches TRBD1 (5 bases). This CDR3 is built from 15 residues. From germline, CDR1 is KGHSH and CDR2 LQKENI. Deletions cut 5 bases from V and 7 bases from J, with 18 bases between. The chain's CDR3 is CASSIPGGLGQPQHF. The CDR3 DNA sequence: TGTGCCAGCTCAATCCCCGGGGGATTGGGACAGCCCCAGCATTTT.

The chain links TRBV9 to TRBJ1-2; no clear D. The CDR3 has 12 amino acids. CDR1 SGDLS and CDR2 YYNGEE come from the germline V gene. Deletions cut 7 bases from V and 3 bases from J, with 10 bases between. CDR3 region: CASRTPYYGYTF. CDR3 sequence (DNA): TGTGCCAGCCGCACACCATACTATGGCTACACCTTC.

V usage is TRBV27 and J usage is TRBJ1-2; 10 nucleotides align to TRBD1. The V gene end was trimmed by 6 bases and the J gene end by 3 bases; junction bases not matched to a gene: 13. Germline loops: CDR1 MNHEY, CDR2 SMNVEV (reference sequence). The CDR3 is made up of 17 amino acids. The CDR3 DNA follows: TGTGCCAGCAGGACCCGGGACAGGGGAAGCGGCTACTATGGCTACACCTTC. Translating gives CASRTRDRGSGYYGYTF.

Ten or more counts support this clone. The chain carries TRBV9 and TRBJ2-2; D might be TRBD1 (6 bases). Germline V gene data show CDR1 as SGDLS and CDR2 as YYNGEE. The CDR3 spans 14 residues. Trimming stripped 4 bases from V and 7 bases from J, with 14 bases between. In DNA form, the CDR3 reads TGTGCCAGCAGCCCCCACAGGGAAAGCGGGGAGCTGTTTTTT. As protein: CASSPHRESGELFF.

This rearrangement joins TRBV7-8 to TRBJ2-2; TRBD1 agrees at 7 bases. J lost 7 bases, V lost 5 bases, and 10 bases had no gene match. The CDR3 is made up of 15 amino acids. Germline assignment: CDR1 SGHVS and CDR2 FQNEAQ. This CDR3 is CASSVTGPRDGELFF. The CDR3 DNA is TGTGCCAGCAGCGTGACAGGGCCCAGGGACGGGGAGCTGTTTTTT.

V gene TRBV9 combines with J gene TRBJ2-3, with 10 bases fitting TRBD1. Germline CDR1 and CDR2: SGDLS and YYNGEE. V trimming: 4 bases; J trimming: 6 bases; junction bases outside the gene matches: 5. The CDR3 covers 14 residues. CDR3 coding DNA: TGTGCCAGCAGCACCCGGACAGGGGGGGATACGCAGTATTTT. It is translated as CASSTRTGGDTQYF.

V and J are TRBV6-6 and TRBJ2-3, with TRBD2 as a possible D gene (6 bases). This CDR3 has 14 residues. V dropped 5 bases and J dropped 5 bases, with 14 bases sitting between them. Per germline, CDR1 MNHNY and CDR2 SVGAGI (reference sequence). CDR3 coding DNA: TGTGCCAGCAGTAATGGGGGGTTAGGAGATACGCAGTATTTT. Encoded protein: CASSNGGLGDTQYF.

This clone appeared a few times. The chain links TRBV7-2 to TRBJ2-7, with 13 bases matching TRBD2. V lost 1 base, J lost 1 base, and 4 bases stayed unmatched. The CDR3 has 17 amino acids. CDR1 is SGHTA, CDR2 FQGNSA, per germline. The CDR3 DNA is TGTGCCAGCAGCTTAGGACTAGCGGGGGGCCCTTCCTACGAGCAGTACTTC. Its protein product is CASSLGLAGGPSYEQYF.

The chain combines TRBV6-1 with TRBJ1-2; D remains unclear. The CDR3 has 15 residues. V was cut by 5 bases and J by 2 bases, with 15 bases left in between. CDR1 MNHNS and CDR2 SASEGT come from the germline V gene. The CDR3 nucleotides read TGTGCCAGCAGTCCATCGACACCGATAAACTATGGCTACACCTTC. This gives the protein CASSPSTPINYGYTF.

The CDR3 DNA is TGTGCCATCAAGCGGGGGGCAGTACAAGAGACCCAGTACTTC. Its protein is CAIKRGAVQETQYF. This chain connects TRBV10-3 to TRBJ2-5; 9 nucleotides align to TRBD2. In germline, CDR1 is ENHRY, CDR2 SYGVKD. The CDR3 covers 14 residues. V was clipped by 7 bases and J by 2 bases; unmatched bases: 5.

This clone was seen a handful of times. This sample includes further DNA sequences coding for the same CDR3. The chain uses TRBV2 and TRBJ2-5, with a tentative D call TRBD1 (5 bases). The CDR3 contains 12 residues. Trimming pared 4 bases from V and 5 bases from J, leaving 8 bases between. The germline V gene encodes CDR1 SNHLY and CDR2 FYNNEI. The CDR3 protein is CASSVKGETQYF. The CDR3 DNA is TGTGCCAGCAGTGTGAAGGGGGAGACCCAGTACTTC. Looking up the rest from reference TRBV2 and TRBJ2-5 gives the full variable domain: EPEVTQTPSHQVTQMGQEVILRCVPISNHLYFYWYRQILGQKVEFLVSFYNNEISEKSEIFDDQFSVERPDGSNFTLKIRSTKLEDSAMYFCASSVKGETQYFGPGTRLLVL.

This chain joins TRBV28 and TRBJ1-6, with a weak D call TRBD1 (5 bases). Germline V gene data show CDR1 as MDHEN and CDR2 as SYDVKM. The CDR3 consists of 14 residues. With 5 bases removed from V and 10 bases from J, the gap between germline ends came to 15 bases. CDR3: CASSTPSGGSPLHF. The CDR3 DNA reads TGTGCCAGCAGTACACCCTCCGGGGGATCACCCCTCCACTTT. Complete variable domain (other parts from reference TRBV28 and TRBJ1-6): DVKVTQSSRYLVKRTGEKVFLECVQDMDHENMFWYRQDPGLGLRLIYFSYDVKMKEKGDIPEGYSVSREKKERFSLILESASTNQTSMYLCASSTPSGGSPLHFGNGTRLTVT.

This rearrangement joins TRBV9 to TRBJ1-2, with D perhaps matching TRBD1 (5 bases). Germline CDR1 is SGDLS and CDR2 is YYNGEE. This CDR3 contains 13 residues. V lost 3 bases and J 4 bases, leaving 10 bases between the germline ends. CDR3 bases: TGTGCCAGCAGCGCCCCAGGGCCCTATGGCTACACCTTC. Amino acids: CASSAPGPYGYTF.

V and J are TRBV6-5 and TRBJ1-1; a possible D gene is TRBD1 (6 bases). Germline CDR1 MNHEY, CDR2 SVGAGI. V dropped 4 bases and J dropped 1 base, with 10 bases sitting between them. The CDR3 has 14 amino acids. The CDR3 region has the DNA TGTGCCAGCAGTTCCCCGGACAGGAACACTGAAGCTTTCTTT. It yields the protein CASSSPDRNTEAFF.

This clone appeared a single time. The chain joins TRBV4-1 to TRBJ2-2; 9 bases line up with TRBD1. The CDR3 is 16 amino acids. CDR1 MGHRA and CDR2 YSYEKL come from the germline V gene. After removal of 3 bases from V and 4 bases from J, the junction contained 6 bases not matched to a gene. The CDR3: CASSQGQGVGTGELFF. As DNA, the CDR3 is TGCGCCAGCAGCCAGGGACAGGGAGTAGGCACCGGGGAGCTGTTTTTT.

This chain joins TRBV13 and TRBJ1-5; weak D call: TRBD1 (6 bases). CDR1 and CDR2 (germline): PRHDT, FYEKMQ (reference sequence). Trimming pared 5 bases from V and 13 bases from J, leaving 15 bases between. The CDR3 runs to 12 residues. Here the CDR3 DNA reads TGTGCCAGCAGCCCCCGGGACACAGTACAGCATTTT. Translating gives CASSPRDTVQHF.

This chain links TRBV5-5 with TRBJ2-1; D is possibly TRBD2 (7 bases). This CDR3 is built from 16 residues. CDR1 and CDR2 (germline): SGHKS, YYEKEE (reference sequence). V gave up 0 bases and J gave up 7 bases, with 17 bases separating them. The chain's CDR3 is CASSLAVAGAGNEQFF. In DNA form, the CDR3 reads TGTGCCAGCAGCTTGGCCGTGGCGGGGGCGGGAAATGAGCAGTTCTTC.